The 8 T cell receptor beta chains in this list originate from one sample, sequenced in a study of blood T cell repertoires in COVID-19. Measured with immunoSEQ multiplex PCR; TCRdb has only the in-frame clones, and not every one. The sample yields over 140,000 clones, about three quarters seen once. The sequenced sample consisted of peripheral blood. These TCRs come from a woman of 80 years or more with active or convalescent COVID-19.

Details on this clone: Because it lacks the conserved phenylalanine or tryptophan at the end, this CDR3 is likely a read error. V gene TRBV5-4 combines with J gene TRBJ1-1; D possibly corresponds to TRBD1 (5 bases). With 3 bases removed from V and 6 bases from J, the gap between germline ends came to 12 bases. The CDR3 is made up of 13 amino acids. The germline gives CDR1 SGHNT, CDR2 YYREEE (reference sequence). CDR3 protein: CASSSQGGAEAFL. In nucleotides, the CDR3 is TGTGCCAGCAGCTCCCAGGGTGGGGCTGAAGCTTTCCTT.

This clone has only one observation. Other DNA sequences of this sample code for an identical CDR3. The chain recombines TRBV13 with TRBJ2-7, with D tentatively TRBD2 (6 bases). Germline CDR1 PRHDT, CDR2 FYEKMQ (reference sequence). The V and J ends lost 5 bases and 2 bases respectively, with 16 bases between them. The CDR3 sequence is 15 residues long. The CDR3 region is CASSPRVGGTYEQYF. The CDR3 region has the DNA TGTGCCAGCAGCCCCCGGGTCGGGGGAACCTACGAGCAGTACTTC.

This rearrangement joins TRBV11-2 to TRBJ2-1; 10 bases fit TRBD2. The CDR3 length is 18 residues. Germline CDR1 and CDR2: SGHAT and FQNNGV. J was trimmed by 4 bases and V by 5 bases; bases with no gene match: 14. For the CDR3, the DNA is TGTGCCAGCAGCCCTAGCGGGGGCCAAACCTCTAGGTACAATGAGCAGTTCTTC. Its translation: CASSPSGGQTSRYNEQFF. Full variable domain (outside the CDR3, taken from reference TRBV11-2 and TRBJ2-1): EAGVAQSPRYKIIEKRQSVAFWCNPISGHATLYWYQQILGQGPKLLIQFQNNGVVDDSQLPKDRFSAERLKGVDSTLKIQPAKLEDSAVYLCASSPSGGQTSRYNEQFFGPGTRLTVL.

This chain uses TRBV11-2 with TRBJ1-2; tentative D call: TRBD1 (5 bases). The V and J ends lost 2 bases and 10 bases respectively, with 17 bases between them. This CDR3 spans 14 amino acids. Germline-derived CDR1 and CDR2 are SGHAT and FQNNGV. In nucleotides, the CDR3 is TGTGCCAGCAGCTTAAGTCAGGGAAGCTTGGACTACACCTTC. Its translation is CASSLSQGSLDYTF.

CDR3 nucleotides: TGTGCCAGCAGCTCAATCCGGGACAGGGTGACCTTC. It translates to CASSSIRDRVTF. The chain carries TRBV28 and TRBJ1-2; 9 bases align to TRBD1. Germline-derived CDR1 and CDR2 are MDHEN and SYDVKM. J gave up 14 bases and V 6 bases, and 10 bases lay outside the gene matches. The CDR3 has 12 residues.

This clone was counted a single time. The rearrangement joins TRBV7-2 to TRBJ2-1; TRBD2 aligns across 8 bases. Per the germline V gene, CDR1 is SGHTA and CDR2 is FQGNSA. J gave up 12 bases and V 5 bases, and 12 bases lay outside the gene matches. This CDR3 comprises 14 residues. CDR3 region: CASSARGGNLVQFF. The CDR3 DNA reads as TGTGCCAGCAGCGCCCGGGGGGGGAACTTAGTGCAGTTCTTC. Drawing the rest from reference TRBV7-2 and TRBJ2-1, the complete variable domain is GAGVSQSPSNKVTEKGKDVELRCDPISGHTALYWYRQSLGQGLEFLIYFQGNSAPDKSGLPSDRFSAERTGGSVSTLTIQRTQQEDSAVYLCASSARGGNLVQFFGPGTRLTVL.

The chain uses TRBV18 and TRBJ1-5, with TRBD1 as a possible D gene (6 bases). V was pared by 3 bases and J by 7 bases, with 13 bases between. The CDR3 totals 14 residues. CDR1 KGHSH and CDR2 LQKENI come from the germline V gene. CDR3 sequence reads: CASSPQGSGQPQHF. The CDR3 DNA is TGTGCCAGCTCACCGCAGGGGAGCGGACAGCCCCAGCATTTT. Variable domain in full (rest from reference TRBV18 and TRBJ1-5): NAGVMQNPRHLVRRRGQEARLRCSPMKGHSHVYWYRQLPEEGLKFMVYLQKENIIDESGMPKERFSAEFPKEGPSILRIQQVVRGDSAAYFCASSPQGSGQPQHFGDGTRLSIL.

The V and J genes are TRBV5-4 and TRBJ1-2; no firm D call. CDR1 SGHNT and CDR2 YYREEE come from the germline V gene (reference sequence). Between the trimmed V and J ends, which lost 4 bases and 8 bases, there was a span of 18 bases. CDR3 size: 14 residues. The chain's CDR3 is CASSREGRLLGYTF. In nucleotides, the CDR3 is TGTGCCAGCAGCAGGGAGGGCCGTCTGTTGGGCTACACCTTC. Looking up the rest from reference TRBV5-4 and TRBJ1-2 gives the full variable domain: ETGVTQSPTHLIKTRGQQVTLRCSSQSGHNTVSWYQQALGQGPQFIFQYYREEENGRGNFPPRFSGLQFPNYSSELNVNALELDDSALYLCASSREGRLLGYTFGSGTRLTVV.